This TCR beta chain is drawn from a study of cytomegalovirus exposure and HLA in healthy donors. The wider study: T cells numbering around 200 million yielded some 120 million unique TCR beta sequences in an earlier analysis. Study-level results: V- and J-gene trimming in TCR beta was tied to a missense DCLRE1C variant by an analysis performed later.

The PCR had 60 Vbeta and 13 Jbeta primers. Sequencing used immunoSEQ multiplex PCR; TCRdb keeps in-frame clones, though not all of them. The data hold fewer than 90,000 clones, with around 79% observed a single time. Germline assignment: CDR1 LNHNV and CDR2 YYDKDF (reference sequence). This CDR3 contains 12 residues. V was trimmed by 6 bases and J by 7 bases, leaving 12 bases between them. Note on this clone: Its antigen is not known.

Material: PBMCs. The source of this sequence is a female donor in good health and CMV-seronegative. This rearrangement joins TRBV15 to TRBJ1-2; D not certain. The CDR3 region is CATSESLFGYTF. The CDR3 DNA reads as TGTGCCACCAGTGAGTCGCTCTTTGGCTACACCTTC.